These T cell receptor beta chains were read from a single sample in a study of shared clonotypes between healthy human individuals. Only in-frame clones appear in the TCRdb table, and some are missing; sequencing was by immunoSEQ multiplex PCR. The table records approximately 2,300,000 clones, 85% to 95% of them present only once. The sequenced sample was naive CD4+ T cells from PBMCs. The receptor set was obtained from a man in his late teens or twenties in good health. Some clones in this sample may be carry-over from other donors' samples. Each CDR3 is given with its conserved first and last residue. The order of the fields is J gene, D gene, clone size, V gene, CDR3 protein, CDR3 DNA. D genes are given only for firm matches. Expanded clones get a size class; other rows say once, few or many, or leave the size out.

J: TRBJ2-7
D: NA
size: NA
V: TRBV11-2
CDR3: CASSLPNARGVYEQYF
DNA: TGTGCCAGCAGCTTACCCAACGCCAGGGGGGTGTACGAGCAGTACTTC

J: TRBJ2-7
D: NA
size: once
V: TRBV4-3
CDR3: CASSQGYQGTAEQYF
DNA: TGCGCCAGCAGCCAAGGGTATCAGGGCACGGCCGAGCAGTACTTC

J: TRBJ1-1
D: TRBD1
size: NA
V: TRBV19
CDR3: CASSADRVATEAFF
DNA: TGTGCCAGTAGTGCCGACAGGGTTGCCACTGAAGCTTTCTTT

J: TRBJ2-5
D: NA
size: NA
V: TRBV7-6
CDR3: CASSLDPFQETQYF
DNA: TGTGCCAGCAGCTTAGATCCCTTTCAAGAGACCCAGTACTTC

J: TRBJ2-3
D: TRBD1
size: NA
V: TRBV5-1
CDR3: CASSSPGQGSDTQYF
DNA: TGCGCCAGCAGCTCGCCGGGACAGGGGTCAGATACGCAGTATTTT

J: TRBJ2-1
D: TRBD2
size: NA
V: TRBV28
CDR3: CASIPSGRYSYNEQFF
DNA: TGTGCCAGCATCCCTAGCGGGCGTTACTCCTACAATGAGCAGTTCTTC

J: TRBJ2-7
D: TRBD1
size: NA
V: TRBV4-3
CDR3: CASSQDVRGLRRLGEQYF
DNA: TGCGCCAGCAGCCAAGACGTCAGGGGGCTTAGGCGCTTAGGCGAGCAGTACTTC

J: TRBJ2-1
D: TRBD2
size: once
V: TRBV9
CDR3: CASSVFSGTSRNEQFF
DNA: TGTGCCAGCAGCGTTTTTTCCGGGACTAGCAGGAATGAGCAGTTCTTC

J: TRBJ2-5
D: TRBD1
size: NA
V: TRBV9
CDR3: CASSALTGYGTQYF
DNA: TGTGCCAGCAGCGCTCTGACAGGGTACGGGACCCAGTACTTC

J: TRBJ2-5
D: NA
size: NA
V: TRBV5-1
CDR3: CASRRTPDSNQETQYF
DNA: TGCGCCAGCAGACGAACTCCGGACAGCAACCAAGAGACCCAGTACTTC

J: TRBJ2-1
D: NA
size: NA
V: TRBV5-1
CDR3: CASSLAGTLSYNEQFF
DNA: TGCGCCAGCAGCTTGGCCGGCACCCTCTCCTACAATGAGCAGTTCTTC

J: TRBJ2-7
D: TRBD1
size: NA
V: TRBV4-3
CDR3: CASSRDRAGDEQYF
DNA: TGCGCCAGCAGCCGGGACAGGGCAGGGGACGAGCAGTACTTC

J: TRBJ1-1
D: NA
size: NA
V: TRBV6-5
CDR3: CASSLRWNTEAFF
DNA: TGTGCCAGCAGTTTGAGGTGGAACACTGAAGCTTTCTTT

J: TRBJ2-5
D: NA
size: NA
V: TRBV9
CDR3: CASSVGNGDTWGQETQYF
DNA: TGTGCCAGCAGCGTAGGGAATGGAGACACCTGGGGACAAGAGACCCAGTACTTC

J: TRBJ2-1
D: TRBD2
size: few
V: TRBV19
CDR3: CASSTRLAGPDNEQFF
DNA: TGTGCCAGTAGTACCCGACTAGCGGGGCCCGACAATGAGCAGTTCTTC

J: TRBJ1-1
D: NA
size: NA
V: TRBV30
CDR3: CAWTDSLNTEAFF
DNA: TGTGCCTGGACGGACAGCCTGAACACTGAAGCTTTCTTT